Following are 32 T cell receptor beta chains from one sample sequenced in a study of control samples from healthy donors and cancer patients. The assay was immunoSEQ multiplex PCR, and TCRdb's table has in-frame clones only and misses some. The repertoire holds more than 95,000 clones, about 89% seen once, with 19% in the top ten. Material: PBMCs. These receptors were obtained from a man between 60 and 75 years old with lung cancer.

The chain links TRBV6-1 to TRBJ1-2; the D gene is possibly TRBD1 (5 bases). Germline V gene data show CDR1 as MNHNS and CDR2 as SASEGT. This CDR3 has 13 residues. Trimming cost V 2 bases and J 8 bases, with 12 bases left between them. CDR3 residues: CASSERGGYGYTF. The CDR3 DNA sequence: TGTGCCAGCAGTGAAAGGGGCGGGTACGGCTACACCTTC.

This chain connects TRBV10-1 to TRBJ2-4; tentatively, D is TRBD2 (6 bases). Germline V CDR1 and CDR2: WNHNN, SYGVQD (reference sequence). The germline V and J ends were trimmed by 2 bases and 1 base, with 6 bases remaining between them. CDR3 length: 14 residues. The CDR3 spells CASSEGGAKNIQYF. The DNA for the CDR3 is TGCGCCAGCAGTGAGGGGGGGGCCAAAAACATTCAGTACTTC.

This chain links TRBV5-4 with TRBJ2-2; TRBD1 aligns across 8 bases. CDR1 is SGHNT, CDR2 YYREEE, per germline (reference sequence). The CDR3 is 15 residues long. With 4 bases clipped from V and 0 bases from J, the junction kept 2 bases outside the gene matches. The CDR3, as DNA: TGTGCCAGCAGCCCGGACAGGGCGAACACCGGGGAGCTGTTTTTT. As protein: CASSPDRANTGELFF.

The J gene is TRBJ2-3, the V gene TRBV25-1, with 10 nucleotides matching TRBD2. The CDR3 covers 17 residues. Trimming removed 3 bases from V and 2 bases from J; junction bases left unmatched: 8. Per the germline V gene, CDR1 is MGHDK and CDR2 is SYGVNS. This CDR3 is CASSESGTSDLTDTQYF. CDR3 DNA sequence: TGTGCCAGCAGTGAGAGTGGGACTAGCGACCTCACAGATACGCAGTATTTT. Filled out from reference TRBV25-1 and TRBJ2-3, the complete variable domain reads EADIYQTPRYLVIGTGKKITLECSQTMGHDKMYWYQQDPGMELHLIHYSYGVNSTEKGDLSSESTVSRIRTEHFPLTLESARPSHTSQYLCASSESGTSDLTDTQYFGPGTRLTVL.

This clone was counted a few times. The gene calls are TRBV4-2 and TRBJ1-1; no reliable D call. Germline V gene data show CDR1 as LGHNA and CDR2 as YNFKEQ. The CDR3 loop spans 16 amino acids. V was trimmed by 2 bases and J by 6 bases, leaving 19 bases between them. CDR3 residues: CASSQWSGRKSAEAFF. The DNA for the CDR3 is TGTGCCAGCAGCCAATGGAGTGGCAGGAAGTCAGCTGAAGCTTTCTTT.

The chain combines TRBV30 with TRBJ1-1; D is uncertain. V lost 3 bases and J lost 1, with 9 bases in between. The CDR3 totals 13 residues. The germline gives CDR1 GTSNPN, CDR2 SVGIG (reference sequence). CDR3 nucleotides: TGTGCCTGGAGAAGGGCTCCGAACACTGAAGCTTTCTTT. It encodes CAWRRAPNTEAFF.

The chain is built from TRBV7-3 and TRBJ2-2; D is unresolved. The CDR3 runs to 13 residues. The germline V gene encodes CDR1 SGHTA and CDR2 FQGTGA. V was trimmed by 0 bases and J by 3 bases, leaving 2 bases between them. The CDR3 DNA reads as TGTGCCAGCAGCTTAACACACACCGGGGAGCTGTTTTTT. It codes for CASSLTHTGELFF. The full variable domain, completed using reference TRBV7-3 and TRBJ2-2, is GAGVSQTPSNKVTEKGKYVELRCDPISGHTALYWYRQSLGQGPEFLIYFQGTGAADDSGLPNDRFFAVRPEGSVSTLKIQRTERGDSAVYLCASSLTHTGELFFGEGSRLTVL.

The V and J genes are TRBV7-2 and TRBJ1-1; the D gene is possibly TRBD1 (6 bases). The CDR3 covers 15 residues. V lost 2 bases and J 2 bases, leaving 12 bases between the germline ends. CDR1 and CDR2 from the germline V gene are SGHTA and FQGNSA. Written as DNA, the CDR3 is TGTGCCAGCAGCTTATTAGGGGGACATAACACTGAAGCTTTCTTT. The encoded protein is CASSLLGGHNTEAFF. Filled out from reference TRBV7-2 and TRBJ1-1, the complete variable domain reads GAGVSQSPSNKVTEKGKDVELRCDPISGHTALYWYRQSLGQGLEFLIYFQGNSAPDKSGLPSDRFSAERTGGSVSTLTIQRTQQEDSAVYLCASSLLGGHNTEAFFGQGTRLTVV.

The V gene is TRBV7-3, the J gene TRBJ2-1; the match to TRBD2 covers 11 bases. Germline loops: CDR1 SGHTA, CDR2 FQGTGA. With V trimmed by 3 bases and J by 11 bases, 3 bases remained unmatched. This CDR3 spans 13 amino acids. This CDR3 is CASSFGLAGQQFF. The CDR3 DNA sequence: TGTGCCAGCAGCTTCGGACTAGCGGGTCAGCAGTTCTTC.

This clone appeared a single time. The chain recombines TRBV10-3 with TRBJ2-1; D might be TRBD2 (6 bases). The V end lost 5 bases, the J end lost 1 base, and 9 bases lay between the germline ends. The CDR3 totals 14 residues. Germline V gene data show CDR1 as ENHRY and CDR2 as SYGVKD. CDR3 nucleotides: TGTGCCATCAGTTTCGGAGGGTCCTACAATGAGCAGTTCTTC. It translates to CAISFGGSYNEQFF.

V usage is TRBV11-2 and J usage is TRBJ2-6, with 8 bases fitting TRBD1. CDR3 size: 16 residues. Germline CDR1 SGHAT, CDR2 FQNNGV. V shed 6 bases and J 0 bases; nucleotides not matched to a gene: 4. DNA for the CDR3: TGTGCCAGCAGGGACAGGGCAAACTCTGGGGCCAACGTCCTGACTTTC. Translating gives CASRDRANSGANVLTF.

This chain joins TRBV24-1 and TRBJ2-2; D may be TRBD1 (6 bases). Germline CDR1 KGHDR, CDR2 SFDVKD. Trimming stripped 9 bases from V and 2 bases from J, with 12 bases between. The CDR3 extends over 14 amino acids. The CDR3 DNA follows: TGTGCCACCTTAGGACAGCCTAACACCGGGGAGCTGTTTTTT. Its protein is CATLGQPNTGELFF.

The chain couples TRBV4-1 to TRBJ2-5, with TRBD2 as a possible D gene (6 bases). Trimming left V 1 base short and J 5 bases short, with 17 bases between. CDR1 is MGHRA and CDR2 is YSYEKL in the germline V gene. The CDR3 sequence is 16 residues long. The CDR3 nucleotides read TGCGCCAGCAGCCAAGGGGACTTACCACGGGTGGAGACCCAGTACTTC. This translates into CASSQGDLPRVETQYF.

The chain links TRBV3-1 (or the pseudogene TRBV3-2) to TRBJ1-5; D is perhaps TRBD1 (6 bases). The CDR3 has 14 amino acids. Germline CDR1 and CDR2: LGHDT and YNNKEL (reference sequence). V lost 6 bases and J 3 bases, leaving 12 bases between the germline ends. The CDR3 nucleotides read TGTGCCAGCAGTCACACAGGGACCAATCAGCCCCAGCATTTT. Residues: CASSHTGTNQPQHF.

The chain employs TRBV6-5 and TRBJ1-5; 8 bases map to TRBD1. This CDR3 has 15 amino acids. Per the germline V gene, CDR1 is MNHEY and CDR2 is SVGAGI. V lost 6 bases and J lost 2; bases outside the gene matches: 6. CDR3 loop: CASRGAGQGNQPQHF. CDR3 nucleotides: TGTGCCAGCAGGGGAGCGGGACAGGGCAATCAGCCCCAGCATTTT.

CDR3 DNA: TGTGCCAGCAGAGACCGGGGGGGGGTCAATCAGCCCCAGCATTTT. Translating it yields CASRDRGGVNQPQHF. This rearrangement joins TRBV6-5 to TRBJ1-5; D possibly corresponds to TRBD1 (5 bases). V lost 6 bases and J 3 bases, leaving 15 bases between the germline ends. From germline, CDR1 is MNHEY and CDR2 SVGAGI. The CDR3 covers 15 residues.

There are a few counts of this clone. CDR3 protein: CASSLFGQGGGYTF. The CDR3 DNA reads as TGCGCCAGCAGCTTGTTTGGACAGGGGGGAGGCTACACCTTC. This chain connects TRBV5-1 to TRBJ1-2, with 10 bases aligning to TRBD1. The CDR3 is 14 amino acids. V shed 1 base and J 8 bases; nucleotides not matched to a gene: 5. Germline V lookup: CDR1 SGHRS, CDR2 YFSETQ.

The chain joins TRBV5-1 to TRBJ2-1, with 7 bases fitting TRBD1. There are 15 residues in the CDR3. Trimming at V came to 3 bases and at J to 3 bases, leaving 6 bases not matched to a gene. The germline V gene has CDR1 SGHRS and CDR2 YFSETQ. The CDR3 loop reads CASSSQQGRYNEQFF. CDR3 nucleotide sequence: TGCGCCAGCAGCTCACAACAGGGGCGCTACAATGAGCAGTTCTTC.

The chain uses TRBV6-1 and TRBJ1-4, with 12 bases lining up with TRBD1. CDR3 length: 16 residues. Trimming removed 3 bases from V and 6 bases from J; junction bases left unmatched: 5. The germline CDR1 and CDR2 sequences are MNHNS and SASEGT. The CDR3 loop reads CASSDLGQGAYEKLFF. The CDR3 region has the DNA TGTGCCAGCAGTGACCTGGGACAGGGGGCGTATGAAAAACTGTTTTTT.

This clone occurred once. The chain carries TRBV18 and TRBJ1-6, with no clear D. CDR3 length: 15 residues. V was pared by 1 base and J by 6 bases, with 10 bases between. From germline, CDR1 is KGHSH and CDR2 LQKENI. CDR3 protein: CASSPLQDRNSPLHF. The CDR3 region has the DNA TGTGCCAGCTCACCACTCCAAGATCGTAATTCACCCCTCCACTTT.

The V call is TRBV2, the J call TRBJ2-5; the D gene could be TRBD1 or TRBD2 (6 bases each). Trimming cost V 6 bases and J 3 bases, with 17 bases left between them. Germline loops: CDR1 SNHLY, CDR2 FYNNEI. The CDR3 loop spans 15 amino acids. CDR3 protein: CASSFRGGREETQYF. CDR3 in DNA: TGTGCCAGCAGCTTCAGGGGAGGCCGTGAAGAGACCCAGTACTTC.

The rearrangement links TRBV6-4 to TRBJ1-1, with 8 bases fitting TRBD1. V gave up 3 bases and J gave up 1 base; unmatched junction bases: 4. This CDR3 has 15 residues. Germline loops: CDR1 MRHNA, CDR2 SNTAGT. This CDR3 is CASSETGTGNTEAFF. CDR3 coding DNA: TGTGCCAGCAGTGAAACCGGGACAGGGAACACTGAAGCTTTCTTT.

The CDR3 loop is CASSLSPTDRGGKHF. The CDR3 DNA is TGCGCCAGCAGCTTATCCCCGACGGACAGGGGGGGAAAGCATTTT. The chain joins TRBV5-1 to TRBJ1-5; TRBD1 matches at 10 bases. The CDR3 is 15 residues long. Trimming took 2 bases from V and 14 from J; bases not matched to a gene: 13. Germline values: CDR1 SGHRS, CDR2 YFSETQ.

The rearrangement uses TRBV6-5 and TRBJ1-2; D may be TRBD1 (6 bases). The V and J ends lost 4 bases and 6 bases respectively, with 15 bases between them. The CDR3 runs to 14 residues. Germline CDR1 and CDR2: MNHEY and SVGAGI. The CDR3 DNA reads TGTGCCAGCAGTTGGGATGAGGGGGGCAATGGCTACACCTTC. Protein product: CASSWDEGGNGYTF.

The V gene is TRBV6-5, the J gene TRBJ2-2; tentatively, D is TRBD2 (5 bases). Germline V lookup: CDR1 MNHEY, CDR2 SVGAGI. The CDR3 consists of 14 residues. The V and J ends lost 5 bases and 3 bases respectively, with 10 bases between them. This chain's CDR3 is CASSPPGYTGELFF. CDR3 DNA sequence: TGTGCCAGCAGTCCTCCGGGGTACACCGGGGAGCTGTTTTTT.

This chain uses TRBV5-6 with TRBJ1-5; 10 bases match TRBD1. V dropped 4 bases and J dropped 6; count of bases not matched to a gene: 7. The CDR3 contains 15 residues. Germline CDR1 SGHDT, CDR2 YYEEEE. The CDR3 sequence: CASSERTGGTQPQHF. DNA for the CDR3: TGTGCCAGCAGCGAAAGGACAGGGGGAACTCAGCCCCAGCATTTT.

This clone was seen just once. The chain recombines TRBV6-5 with TRBJ1-2; TRBD1 might be the D (5 bases). With 6 bases removed from V and 4 bases from J, the gap between germline ends came to 15 bases. Germline CDR1 is MNHEY and CDR2 is SVGAGI. The CDR3 runs 14 residues. The CDR3 coding sequence is TGTGCCAGCAGGGGTCGGGACCTAAGCTATGGCTACACCTTC. Translating gives CASRGRDLSYGYTF.

The J gene is TRBJ2-4, the V gene TRBV6-2 or TRBV6-3; 7 nucleotides match TRBD2. Germline V gene data show CDR1 as MNHEY and CDR2 as SVGEGT. The CDR3 is 14 residues long. V lost 2 bases, J lost 3 bases, and 1 base stayed unmatched. This CDR3 is CASSYREVKNIQYF. The DNA for the CDR3 is TGTGCCAGCAGTTACCGGGAGGTCAAAAACATTCAGTACTTC.

The chain uses TRBV7-7 and TRBJ2-1; 9 bases map to TRBD2. There are 14 residues in the CDR3. V shed 5 bases, J shed 8 bases, and the junction held 7 bases outside the gene matches. Germline V gives CDR1 SSHAT, CDR2 FNYEAQ (reference sequence). DNA for the CDR3: TGTGCCAGCAGCCAAGGACTAGCGAAGGATGAGCAGTTCTTC. Protein sequence: CASSQGLAKDEQFF.

The chain uses TRBV6-2 or TRBV6-3 and TRBJ1-1; tentative D call: TRBD1 (5 bases). The CDR3 is 14 residues long. Trimming took off 5 bases at V and 6 bases at J, with 16 bases between the two ends. Germline loops: CDR1 MNHEY, CDR2 SVGEGT. This chain's CDR3 is CASSQTAGRAEAFF. The CDR3 DNA follows: TGTGCCAGCAGTCAGACGGCAGGGAGGGCTGAAGCTTTCTTT.

V and J are TRBV5-5 and TRBJ2-5; D uncertain. V was clipped by 0 bases and J by 1 base, with 13 bases between them. The CDR3 covers 16 residues. Germline V gives CDR1 SGHKS, CDR2 YYEKEE (reference sequence). The CDR3 spells CASSLEARSVQETQYF. CDR3 coding DNA: TGTGCCAGCAGCTTGGAGGCACGGAGCGTCCAAGAGACCCAGTACTTC.

The genes are TRBV2 and TRBJ1-3; tentative D call: TRBD1 (6 bases). Trimming left V 8 bases short and J 0 bases short, with 14 bases between. Germline V gene sequence: CDR1 SNHLY, CDR2 FYNNEI. The CDR3 has 15 amino acids. The CDR3 coding sequence is TGTGCCAGCGTTTACCAGACAGGCTCTGGAAACACCATATATTTT. Its protein is CASVYQTGSGNTIYF.